Below, 13 T cell receptor beta chains from the same sample are listed, as sequenced in a study of T cell repertoires in cytomegalovirus infection. TCRdb recomputed calls from the reads with MiXCR, one row per CDR3 protein. The sample lists about 260,000 distinct CDR3 sequences, approximately 8.3% occurring once. Source material: PBMCs. These receptors all stem from a human donor in good health (CMV status not recorded). Some clones in this sample may be carry-over from other donors' samples.

This clonotype was counted at least ten times. CDR3 region: CASSLTQEAFF. CDR3 DNA sequence: TGTGCCAGCAGTTTAACCCAGGAAGCTTTCTTT. This sequence joins TRBV12-3 or TRBV12-4 and TRBJ1-1, with D unclear. This CDR3 has 11 amino acids. V gave up 2 bases and J gave up 8 bases, with 6 bases separating them.

This clonotype was found many times. V and J are TRBV7-2 and TRBJ2-5; 8 bases are shared with TRBD1. Germline V gene lookup returns CDR1 SGHTA and CDR2 FQGNSA. Trimming removed 0 bases from V and 5 bases from J; junction bases left unmatched: 8. CDR3 size: 16 residues. CDR3 bases: TGTGCCAGCAGCTTAGCCTCAGGGGGCTATATGGAGACCCAGTACTTC. Its translation is CASSLASGGYMETQYF.

This clonotype occurred many times. The chain combines TRBV6-4 with TRBJ2-1; D not resolved. Germline lookup yields CDR1 MRHNA and CDR2 SNTAGT. V lost 0 bases and J 3 bases, leaving 9 bases between the germline ends. This CDR3 contains 15 residues. The CDR3 coding sequence is TGTGCCAGCAGTGACTCGGACGGATTCTACAATGAGCAGTTCTTC. This codes for CASSDSDGFYNEQFF.

This clonotype appeared many times. This chain connects TRBV4-1 to TRBJ1-5; TRBD1 aligns across 7 bases. The CDR3 runs 14 residues. V gave up 0 bases and J gave up 9 bases; unmatched junction bases: 5. CDR1 MGHRA and CDR2 YSYEKL come from the germline V gene. The CDR3 DNA is TGCGCCAGCAGCCAAGAGACAGGGCCTCGGCCCCAGCATTTT. Its translation is CASSQETGPRPQHF.

This clonotype was detected ten times or more. The J gene is TRBJ2-2, the V gene TRBV7-6, with D perhaps TRBD1 (5 bases). The germline CDR1 and CDR2 sequences are SGHVS and FNYEAQ. Deletions cut 5 bases from V and 0 bases from J, with 10 bases between. The CDR3 runs 15 residues. The CDR3 DNA reads as TGTGCCAGCAGCCCCGCCAGGGCGAACACCGGGGAGCTGTTTTTT. This translates into CASSPARANTGELFF.

This clonotype was counted ten times or more. This chain links TRBV7-8 with TRBJ1-2; tentatively, D is TRBD1 (6 bases). This CDR3 comprises 15 residues. Germline V CDR1 and CDR2: SGHVS, FQNEAQ. V lost 4 bases to trimming and J lost 4 bases, with 16 bases between them. CDR3: CASSSYRAPGYGYTF. The CDR3 nucleotides read TGTGCCAGCAGCTCCTACAGGGCGCCCGGCTATGGCTACACCTTC.

In its sample, this clonotype was seen many times. V gene TRBV7-6 combines with J gene TRBJ1-4; D unclear. V was clipped by 5 bases and J by 8 bases, with 15 bases between them. Per the germline V gene, CDR1 is SGHVS and CDR2 is FNYEAQ. This CDR3 is built from 14 residues. CDR3 amino acids: CASSRGGSQEKLFF. In nucleotides, the CDR3 is TGTGCCAGCAGCCGCGGAGGGTCACAAGAAAAACTGTTTTTT.

A few counts support this clonotype. The chain couples TRBV5-1 to TRBJ2-2, with 10 positions matching TRBD1. The CDR3 is made up of 18 amino acids. Trimming took 1 base from V and 6 from J; bases not matched to a gene: 12. In germline, CDR1 is SGHRS, CDR2 YFSETQ. CDR3 protein: CASSLTPPGQGMAGELFF. CDR3 coding DNA: TGCGCCAGCAGCTTGACCCCCCCGGGACAGGGGATGGCCGGGGAGCTGTTTTTT.

This clonotype showed up just a few times. An end of the junction differs from the germline gene, which may be a read error. The chain joins TRBV20-1 to TRBJ2-1; TRBD2 agrees at 8 bases. This CDR3 spans 11 amino acids. Germline CDR1 reads DFQATT; CDR2 reads SNEGSKA (reference sequence). CDR3 loop: CSASGRGVAGF. CDR3 DNA sequence: TGCAGTGCTAGCGGGCGGGGGGTCGCCGGCTTC.

This clonotype was detected ten times or more. V is TRBV27 and J is TRBJ2-5, with TRBD1 matching over 9 bases. Germline loops: CDR1 MNHEY, CDR2 SMNVEV (reference sequence). V was clipped by 2 bases and J by 5 bases; unmatched bases: 6. This CDR3 is built from 15 residues. This CDR3 reads CASSLSGDRDETQYF. CDR3 DNA sequence: TGTGCCAGCAGTTTAAGCGGGGACAGGGACGAGACCCAGTACTTC.

This clonotype has at least ten counts. The chain carries TRBV7-9 and TRBJ1-2; 8 positions agree with TRBD1. V dropped 1 base and J dropped 5; count of bases not matched to a gene: 12. CDR3 length equals 17 residues. Germline loops: CDR1 SEHNR, CDR2 FQNEAQ (reference sequence). Here the CDR3 DNA reads TGTGCCAGCAGCTTAGGGGCCGACAGGGGCGGATTTTATGGCTACACCTTC. As protein: CASSLGADRGGFYGYTF.

This clonotype appeared a few times. The chain uses TRBV30 and TRBJ2-3; D gene uncertain. V was clipped by 0 bases and J by 5 bases, with 3 bases between them. Germline V lookup: CDR1 GTSNPN, CDR2 SVGIG (reference sequence). The CDR3 consists of 11 residues. In DNA form, the CDR3 reads TGTGCCTGGAGTGTACAAGATACGCAGTATTTT. Encoded protein: CAWSVQDTQYF. Based on the CDR3 plus reference TRBV30 and TRBJ2-3, the full variable domain is SQTIHQWPATLVQPVGSPLSLECTVEGTSNPNLYWYRQAAGRGLQLLFYSVGIGQISSEVPQNLSASRPQDRQFILSSKKLLLSDSGFYLCAWSVQDTQYFGPGTRLTVL.

This clonotype was counted many times. The chain is built from TRBV7-8 and TRBJ2-3; D ambiguous. In germline, CDR1 is SGHVS, CDR2 FQNEAQ. Trimming stripped 1 base from V and 2 bases from J, with 7 bases between. The CDR3 consists of 14 residues. CDR3 in amino acids: CASSLGSITDTQYF. Written as DNA, the CDR3 is TGTGCCAGCAGCTTAGGAAGCATCACAGATACGCAGTATTTT.